These T cell receptor beta chains were read from a single sample in a study of cytomegalovirus exposure and HLA in healthy donors. Only in-frame clones appear in the TCRdb table, and some are missing; sequencing was by immunoSEQ multiplex PCR. The sample holds roughly 57,000 clones, approximately 80% seen once. Sequenced material: PBMCs. These receptors were obtained from a man aged 50 or older in good health and CMV-seronegative. The CDR3 runs from the conserved cysteine through the conserved F or W. The order of the fields is CDR3 length, V gene, J gene, D gene, clone size, CDR3 DNA, CDR3 protein. A D gene is named only where the DNA matches it firmly. Clone size is given for some rows only: seen once, a few or many times, or a class if the clone is expanded.

13	TRBV7-7	TRBJ2-2	.	.	TGTGCCAGCAGCGCCCAGATATCCGGGGAGCTGTTTTTT	CASSAQISGELFF
14	TRBV7-8	TRBJ2-1	.	.	TGTGCCAGCAGCTTAGTAGGGCGGCGGGGTGAGCAGTTCTTC	CASSLVGRRGEQFF
13	TRBV7-8	TRBJ2-7	.	.	TGTGCCAGCAGCTTACCAGGCTCCTACGAGCAGTACTTC	CASSLPGSYEQYF
16	TRBV7-3	TRBJ2-2	TRBD2	.	TGTGCCAGCAGCTTACTCGGGACTAGCAGCACCGGGGAGCTGTTTTTT	CASSLLGTSSTGELFF
15	TRBV13	TRBJ2-1	TRBD2	.	TGTGCCAGCAGTATCGGGCTAGCGGGGGGGATTGAGCAGTTCTTC	CASSIGLAGGIEQFF
15	TRBV28	TRBJ1-3	.	.	TGTGCCAGCAGTTACAGGGCCACCTCTGGAAACACCATATATTTT	CASSYRATSGNTIYF
19	TRBV2	TRBJ2-3	TRBD2	.	TGTGCCAGCAGACGCCCCCTGAGGAGCGGGGGGGCGAGCACAGATACGCAGTATTTT	CASRRPLRSGGASTDTQYF
11	TRBV30	TRBJ2-5	.	.	TGTGCCTGTTATCCGGGAGAGACCCAGTACTTC	CACYPGETQYF
15	TRBV7-6	TRBJ1-3	.	.	TGTGCCAGCAGCTTAGGTCTAGGCAGTGGAAACACCATATATTTT	CASSLGLGSGNTIYF
16	TRBV7-4	TRBJ2-7	TRBD1	.	TGTGCCAGCAGCCCAACCCGGGACAGGGTCATCTACGAGCAGTACTTC	CASSPTRDRVIYEQYF
15	TRBV7-2	TRBJ2-5	TRBD1	.	TGTGCCAGCCGGCGGGACAGGGGGCGGCAAGAGACCCAGTACTTC	CASRRDRGRQETQYF
15	TRBV6-4	TRBJ1-6	TRBD1	.	TGTGCCAGCAGTGTACCGGGACAGGGTAGGTCACCCCTCCACTTT	CASSVPGQGRSPLHF
14	TRBV27	TRBJ2-3	TRBD1	.	TGTGCCAGCAGACAGGGGCTCGGCACAGATACGCAGTATTTT	CASRQGLGTDTQYF
14	TRBV15	TRBJ2-3	TRBD2	once	TGTGCCACCAGACTAGCGCGCAGCACAGATACGCAGTATTTT	CATRLARSTDTQYF
15	TRBV11-2	TRBJ2-7	TRBD1	.	TGTGCCAGCAGCTTAGATCTCCCACAGGGGTACGAGCAGTACTTC	CASSLDLPQGYEQYF
13	TRBV4-1	TRBJ1-1	.	.	TGCGCCAGCAGCCAAGGCAGGTCCACTGAAGCTTTCTTT	CASSQGRSTEAFF
14	TRBV5-1	TRBJ2-1	.	.	TGCGCCAGCAGCTTGGAAGTGACTTTGAATGAGCAGTTCTTC	CASSLEVTLNEQFF
16	TRBV6-4	TRBJ1-1	.	few	TGTGCCAGCACCGATCCCGCCAGGCCAACGAACACTGAAGCTTTCTTT	CASTDPARPTNTEAFF
15	TRBV15	TRBJ2-1	.	.	TGTGCCACCAGCAGAGGACGGGGGACCAAGATTCAGCAGTTCTTC	CATSRGRGTKIQQFF
15	TRBV18	TRBJ2-2	.	.	TGTGCCAGCTCACCTCCCGGGGGGCGTACCGGGGAGCTGTTTTTT	CASSPPGGRTGELFF
21	TRBV10-3	TRBJ2-3	TRBD2	.	TGTGCCATCAGTGAGTCCGAGTGGATTAGCGGGGGCCTACCTAGCACAGATACGCAGTATTTT	CAISESEWISGGLPSTDTQYF
15	TRBV19	TRBJ1-1	.	.	TGTGCCAGCCCGAACCGCACAGGGAATAGGGCTGAAGCTTTCTTT	CASPNRTGNRAEAFF
14	TRBV5-6	TRBJ1-4	TRBD1	.	TGTGCCAGCAGCTTAGGACAGGGAGTTGAAAAACTGTTTTTT	CASSLGQGVEKLFF
16	TRBV12-5	TRBJ1-1	TRBD1	.	TGTGCTAGTGGTCCGGACGGAGGGGGCGCCTTCACTGAAGCTTTCTTT	CASGPDGGGAFTEAFF
17	TRBV11-2	TRBJ2-6	TRBD2	.	TGTGCCAGCAGCTTAGGACTAGCGGGCTCTGGGGCCAACGTCCTGACTTTC	CASSLGLAGSGANVLTF